This TCR beta chain was sequenced in a study of CD8+ T cells in alopecia areata. Study results and caveats: Many expanded lesional clones persisted in scalp and blood during tofacitinib treatment. Sequencing of scalp samples also captures resident alphabeta T cells of normal skin.

With respect to this clone: Its matching antigen is unknown.

cDNA reverse transcribed from extracted RNA served as the sequencing template. The assay was immunoSEQ multiplex PCR, and TCRdb's table has in-frame clones only and misses some. Among 150,000 or so clones listed, 65% were seen once. The CDR3 runs to 12 residues. Germline assignment: CDR1 GTSNPN and CDR2 SVGIG (reference sequence). Trimming took 2 bases from V and 3 from J, leaving 7 bases between them. Regarding treatment: oral pan-JAK inhibitor, 5-10 mg twice daily. The chain is built from TRBV30 and TRBJ1-1; D gene unclear. The receptor was derived from a human donor with alopecia areata. This specimen consisted of CD4+ T cells sorted from blood, obtained at week 4, from a patient treated with tofacitinib. CDR3 DNA sequence: TGTGCCTGGAGTCTCTGGGACACTGAAGCTTTCTTT. Protein product: CAWSLWDTEAFF.